The rows below give T cell receptor beta chains drawn from one sample of a study of cytomegalovirus exposure and HLA in healthy donors. Data came from immunoSEQ multiplex PCR; TCRdb stores just in-frame clones and leaves some out. The sample includes roughly 110,000 clones, approximately 70% seen only once; the top ten take roughly 0.9%. The sequenced material came from PBMCs. All receptors derive from a woman between 25 and 40 years old in good health and CMV-seronegative. The CDR3 runs from the conserved cysteine through the conserved F or W. The D gene is left open where the match is weak. Where a row states a size, it is once, few, many or the class of an expanded clone; other rows omit it.

j_call,v_call,d_call,clone_size,cdr3_nt,cdr3_aa
TRBJ2-1,TRBV30,TRBD2,-,TGTGCCTGGCAAACCGGACTAGGGCAGTTCTTC,CAWQTGLGQFF
TRBJ1-1,TRBV7-9,TRBD1,few,TGTGCCAGCAGTCTTTACACAGGGGGCACTGAAGCTTTCTTT,CASSLYTGGTEAFF
TRBJ1-6,TRBV7-2,-,-,TGTGCCAGCAGCTACACAGGTGAAGTGTCACCCCTCCACTTT,CASSYTGEVSPLHF
TRBJ2-5,TRBV13,TRBD1,once,TGTGCCAGCAGCCGTGGACAGGCTGGTGAGACCCAGTACTTC,CASSRGQAGETQYF
TRBJ2-1,TRBV6-5,-,-,TGTGCCACCGCAAAGGGGGGGGCCTACAATGAGCAGTTCTTC,CATAKGGAYNEQFF
TRBJ2-2,TRBV21-1,-,-,TGTGCCAGCAAATATTACAGGCCGAACACCGGGGAGCTGTTTTTT,CASKYYRPNTGELFF
TRBJ2-5,TRBV5-1,TRBD2,-,TGCGCCAGCAAGGGACTAGCCCCCTATGAGACCCAGTACTTC,CASKGLAPYETQYF
TRBJ1-3,TRBV25-1,-,few,TGTGCCAGTTCCCCGACAGGTTTCTCTGGAAACACCATATATTTT,CASSPTGFSGNTIYF
TRBJ2-7,TRBV30,-,few,TGTGCCTGGAGTGTACAGGTCGCCGAGCAGTACTTC,CAWSVQVAEQYF
TRBJ2-7,TRBV5-6,TRBD2,-,TGTGCCAGCAGCTTGGCTAGCGGGGCTTACGAGCAGTACTTC,CASSLASGAYEQYF
TRBJ2-2,TRBV29-1,-,few,TGCAGCGTTGAAGATCGAGACACCGGGGAGCTGTTTTTT,CSVEDRDTGELFF
TRBJ1-3,TRBV30,-,-,TGTGCCTGGAGTTGGGGGGCGGGGGCTGGAAACACCATATATTTT,CAWSWGAGAGNTIYF
TRBJ1-2,TRBV6-4,TRBD1,-,TGTGCCAGCAGCGGACAGGGCGGCGGCTACACCTTC,CASSGQGGGYTF
TRBJ1-5,TRBV6-5,TRBD1,-,TGTGCCAGCAGGAAGGACAGGTCGGGGCAGCCCCAGCATTTT,CASRKDRSGQPQHF
TRBJ1-1,TRBV28,-,-,TGTGCCAGCAGTTTATTCAGGACTGCGGCTTTCTTT,CASSLFRTAAFF
TRBJ2-2,TRBV6-5,-,-,TGTGCCAGCAGTTCCCCCAGGAATCCCGGGGAGCTGTTTTTT,CASSSPRNPGELFF
TRBJ2-5,TRBV28,-,-,TGTGCCAGCAGTTGGAGGGTTCCAGAGACCCAGTACTTC,CASSWRVPETQYF
TRBJ1-1,TRBV4-3,TRBD1,-,TGCGCCAGCAGCCAAGACCCAAGACAGGGGAGCACTGAAGCTTTCTTT,CASSQDPRQGSTEAFF
TRBJ2-7,TRBV19,-,-,TGTGCCAGTAGTATGGTAGCCCAATACGAGCAGTACTTC,CASSMVAQYEQYF
TRBJ1-2,TRBV5-6,-,-,TGTGCCAGCAGCCCCAATTTAGGGGAACCCTTAGCTAACTATGGCTACACCTTC,CASSPNLGEPLANYGYTF
TRBJ1-4,TRBV18,-,-,TGTGCCAGCTCACCCAGGACTGGTGAAAAACTGTTTTTT,CASSPRTGEKLFF
TRBJ1-4,TRBV7-9,TRBD1,-,TGTGCCAGCAGCCGGGACAGGGTTTATGAAAAACTGTTTTTT,CASSRDRVYEKLFF
TRBJ2-7,TRBV4-2,TRBD1,few,TGTGCCAGCAGCCAAAGGGGGCCGGAGGACTCCTACGAGCAGTACTTC,CASSQRGPEDSYEQYF
TRBJ2-1,TRBV2,-,-,TGTGCCAGCAGAGCCGGTATTACTTTTGAGCAGTTCTTC,CASRAGITFEQFF
TRBJ2-1,TRBV27,TRBD2,-,TGTGCCAGCAGTTGGACTAGCGGGTACAATGAGCAGTTCTTC,CASSWTSGYNEQFF
TRBJ1-2,TRBV2,-,few,TGTGCCAGCAGCGACCGGGGTTACGGCTACACCTTC,CASSDRGYGYTF
TRBJ1-1,TRBV4-3,TRBD1,-,TGCGCCAGCAGCCAAGAACAGACAGGGCCGCAGAACACTGAAGCTTTCTTT,CASSQEQTGPQNTEAFF
TRBJ2-7,TRBV30,-,-,TGTGCCTGGAGTTCTCAGGGGTTCACTGCCTACGAGCAGTACTTC,CAWSSQGFTAYEQYF
TRBJ2-7,TRBV4-2,TRBD2,-,TGTGCCAGCAGCCAAAATAGCGGGACCTACGAGCAGTACTTC,CASSQNSGTYEQYF